One sample yielded the 2 T cell receptor beta chains listed below, sequenced in a study of blood T cell repertoires in COVID-19. The assay was immunoSEQ multiplex PCR, and TCRdb's table has in-frame clones only and misses some. Here the sample spans roughly 700,000 clones, about nine tenths being singletons. The material sequenced was peripheral blood. These receptor sequences come from a woman in her late teens or twenties with acute or convalescent COVID-19.

V and J are TRBV12-3 or TRBV12-4 and TRBJ1-2; 7 nucleotides agree with TRBD1. The CDR3 consists of 13 residues. Losses at the gene ends were 5 bases for V and 4 bases for J; bases not matched to a gene: 4. CDR3 sequence: CASSPGTVYGYTF. The CDR3 DNA reads as TGTGCCAGCAGTCCCGGGACAGTCTATGGCTACACCTTC.

The rearrangement joins TRBV28 to TRBJ1-6; D call uncertain. This CDR3 has 16 amino acids. The V gene's germline CDR1 is MDHEN and CDR2 SYDVKM. Trimming removed 2 bases from V and 6 bases from J, with 14 bases in between. CDR3 amino acids: CASSLTGWAGNSPLHF. As DNA, the CDR3 is TGTGCCAGCAGTTTAACGGGGTGGGCTGGTAATTCACCCCTCCACTTT.